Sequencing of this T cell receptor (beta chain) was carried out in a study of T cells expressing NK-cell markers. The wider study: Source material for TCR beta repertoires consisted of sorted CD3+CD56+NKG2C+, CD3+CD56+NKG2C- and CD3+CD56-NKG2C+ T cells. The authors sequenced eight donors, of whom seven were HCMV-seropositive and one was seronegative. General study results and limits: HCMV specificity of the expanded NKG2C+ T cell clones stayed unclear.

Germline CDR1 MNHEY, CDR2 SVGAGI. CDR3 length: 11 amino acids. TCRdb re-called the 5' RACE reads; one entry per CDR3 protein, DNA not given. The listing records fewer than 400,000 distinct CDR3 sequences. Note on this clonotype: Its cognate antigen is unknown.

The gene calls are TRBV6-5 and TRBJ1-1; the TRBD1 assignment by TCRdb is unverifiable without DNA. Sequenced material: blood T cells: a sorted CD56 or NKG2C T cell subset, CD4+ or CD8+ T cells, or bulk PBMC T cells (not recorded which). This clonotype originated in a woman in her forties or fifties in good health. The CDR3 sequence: CASSWGGEAFF.